The 24 T cell receptor beta chains below all came from one sample that was sequenced in a study of cytomegalovirus exposure and HLA in healthy donors. The PCR employed 60 Vbeta primers together with 13 Jbeta primers. Sequenced by immunoSEQ multiplex PCR; TCRdb stores in-frame clones only, minus some. The table includes 200,000 to 250,000 clones, about 89% detected once. Sequenced: PBMCs. All receptors derive from a woman between 18 and 30 years old in good health and CMV-seronegative.

This clone was detected once. Additional DNA sequences in this sample encode the identical CDR3. The V gene is TRBV7-2, the J gene TRBJ2-2, with 9 bases lining up with TRBD2. Losses at the gene ends were 3 bases for V and 6 bases for J; bases not matched to a gene: 11. The germline gives CDR1 SGHTA, CDR2 FQGNSA. This CDR3 spans 17 amino acids. The CDR3 DNA is TGTGCCAGCAGCTTGTGGGTGGGCGGGGGGGTGCCCGGGGAGCTGTTTTTT. Translating gives CASSLWVGGGVPGELFF.

The chain recombines TRBV7-9 with TRBJ1-2, with 7 positions matching TRBD1. Germline V gene lookup returns CDR1 SEHNR and CDR2 FQNEAQ (reference sequence). V shed 5 bases, J shed 7 bases, and the junction held 10 bases outside the gene matches. The CDR3 is 14 residues long. The CDR3 is CASSLGQASLGYTF. The CDR3 region has the DNA TGTGCCAGCAGCCTAGGACAGGCCTCTCTTGGCTACACCTTC.

The rearrangement uses TRBV15 and TRBJ2-3, with D perhaps matching TRBD1 (6 bases). The ends were cut back, 2 bases at V and 4 bases at J, with 10 bases in the middle. CDR1 is LNHNV and CDR2 is YYDKDF in the germline V gene (reference sequence). CDR3 length equals 14 residues. The CDR3 protein is CATSRNRAPDTQYF. In DNA, the CDR3 is TGTGCCACCAGCAGAAACAGGGCACCAGATACGCAGTATTTT.

The CDR3 loop reads CASRSPGTGLAEQYF. Written as DNA, the CDR3 is TGTGCCAGCAGATCACCCGGGACAGGGCTGGCCGAGCAGTACTTC. The rearrangement links TRBV27 to TRBJ2-7; 9 bases line up with TRBD1. CDR3 length equals 15 residues. Looked up from germline, CDR1 is MNHEY and CDR2 is SMNVEV (reference sequence). J gave up 6 bases and V 6 bases, and 12 bases lay outside the gene matches.

The J gene is TRBJ2-1, the V gene TRBV5-6; TRBD2 matches at 11 bases. With 1 base clipped from V and 4 bases from J, the junction kept 4 bases outside the gene matches. Per germline, CDR1 SGHDT and CDR2 YYEEEE. The CDR3 covers 16 residues. CDR3: CASSLPGLAEYNEQFF. CDR3 bases: TGTGCCAGCAGCTTGCCGGGACTAGCGGAGTACAATGAGCAGTTCTTC.

The J gene is TRBJ2-1, the V gene TRBV27, with D maybe TRBD2 (5 bases). V shed 2 bases and J shed 8 bases, with 25 bases lying between them. CDR3 length: 18 residues. Germline V gene data show CDR1 as MNHEY and CDR2 as SMNVEV (reference sequence). The CDR3: CASSLGLVPRLTRDEQFF. For the CDR3, the DNA is TGTGCCAGCAGTTTAGGCCTGGTGCCTCGGTTAACTAGGGATGAGCAGTTCTTC.

The J gene is TRBJ2-5, the V gene TRBV11-3, with D perhaps matching TRBD1 (6 bases). The germline V gene encodes CDR1 SGHNT and CDR2 YENEEA. The CDR3 spans 15 residues. V was pared by 5 bases and J by 1 base, with 14 bases between. The CDR3 protein is CASSPVGAVQETQYF. CDR3 DNA: TGTGCCAGCAGCCCAGTGGGGGCGGTCCAAGAGACCCAGTACTTC.

V usage is TRBV4-2 and J usage is TRBJ2-7; 7 bases line up with TRBD1. The CDR3 loop spans 14 amino acids. Looked up from germline, CDR1 is LGHNA and CDR2 is YNFKEQ. After removal of 0 bases from V and 3 bases from J, the junction contained 2 bases not matched to a gene. DNA of the CDR3: TGTGCCAGCAGCCAAGATGCAGGGGGCTACGAGCAGTACTTC. Its translation is CASSQDAGGYEQYF.

The chain has TRBV5-1 and TRBJ1-1, with D unresolved. This CDR3 contains 19 residues. Germline loops: CDR1 SGHRS, CDR2 YFSETQ. Trimming cost V 2 bases and J 5 bases, with 28 bases left between them. CDR3 residues: CASSFFPRTQTSPGTEAFF. The CDR3 DNA reads as TGCGCCAGCAGCTTTTTCCCCCGCACCCAGACGTCTCCGGGGACTGAAGCTTTCTTT.

The CDR3 reads CASSLEQKRGVGGRGGYTF. The DNA for the CDR3 is TGTGCCAGCAGCTTGGAACAGAAACGGGGTGTAGGGGGACGGGGTGGCTACACCTTC. The chain joins TRBV5-4 to TRBJ1-2; weak D call: TRBD1 (6 bases). The CDR3 runs 19 residues. CDR1 and CDR2 from the germline V gene are SGHNT and YYREEE (reference sequence). The V end was cut by 0 bases, the J end by 7 bases, with 28 bases between.

The chain joins TRBV5-4 to TRBJ2-7, with 8 positions matching TRBD2. CDR3 length: 15 amino acids. Trimming cost V 3 bases and J 2 bases; bases outside gene matches: 7. Germline V gene lookup returns CDR1 SGHNT and CDR2 YYREEE (reference sequence). CDR3 sequence (DNA): TGTGCCAGCAGCTGGGGACTAGGGGATCCCTACGAGCAGTACTTC. It encodes CASSWGLGDPYEQYF.

The chain has TRBV9 and TRBJ2-3; 12 bases map to TRBD2. The ends lost 2 bases at V and 3 bases at J; junction bases unmatched: 7. CDR3 length equals 17 residues. Germline-derived CDR1 and CDR2 are SGDLS and YYNGEE. CDR3 loop: CASSVGLAGGSTDTQYF. The CDR3 DNA follows: TGTGCCAGCAGCGTTGGTCTAGCGGGAGGGTCAACAGATACGCAGTATTTT.

The chain has TRBV4-3 and TRBJ1-6; 8 bases align to TRBD1. CDR1 and CDR2 from the germline V gene are LGHNA and YSLEER. J lost 7 bases, V lost 2 bases, and 4 bases had no gene match. The CDR3 length is 15 residues. The CDR3 spells CASSQSTGGNSPLHF. Written as DNA, the CDR3 is TGCGCCAGCAGCCAATCAACAGGGGGGAATTCACCCCTCCACTTT.

The chain employs TRBV15 and TRBJ1-5; the D is unclear. CDR1 and CDR2 (germline): LNHNV, YYDKDF (reference sequence). Trimming cost V 4 bases and J 4 bases, with 2 bases left between them. The CDR3 loop spans 11 amino acids. The CDR3 spells CATSTNQPQHF. CDR3 bases: TGTGCCACCAGCACTAATCAGCCCCAGCATTTT.

V and J are TRBV4-1 and TRBJ2-1; TRBD2 matches 7 bases. Germline V CDR1 and CDR2: MGHRA, YSYEKL. This CDR3 comprises 18 residues. J lost 0 bases, V lost 0 bases, and 8 bases had no gene match. This chain's CDR3 is CASSQDGVLASSYNEQFF. For the CDR3, the DNA is TGCGCCAGCAGCCAAGATGGGGTACTAGCGAGCTCCTACAATGAGCAGTTCTTC.

The genes are TRBV11-2 and TRBJ2-3, with D maybe TRBD2 (5 bases). This CDR3 is 17 amino acids long. V lost 6 bases and J lost 2, with 21 bases in between. The V gene's germline CDR1 is SGHAT and CDR2 FQNNGV. The CDR3, as DNA: TGTGCCAGCAGAACCCTCGCCGGACGACTACTCACAGATACGCAGTATTTT. It translates to CASRTLAGRLLTDTQYF.

The CDR3 protein is CASSVGGVSGYTF. The DNA for the CDR3 is TGTGCCAGCAGCGTAGGAGGTGTTTCTGGCTACACCTTC. This sequence joins TRBV9 and TRBJ1-2; D unclear. V lost 0 bases and J lost 7, with 10 bases in between. This CDR3 contains 13 residues. CDR1 is SGDLS, CDR2 YYNGEE, per germline. Variable domain in full (rest from reference TRBV9 and TRBJ1-2): DSGVTQTPKHLITATGQRVTLRCSPRSGDLSVYWYQQSLDQGLQFLIQYYNGEERAKGNILERFSAQQFPDLHSELNLSSLELGDSALYFCASSVGGVSGYTFGSGTRLTVV.

This chain joins TRBV6-6 and TRBJ2-1, with TRBD2 identical over 7 bases. Germline CDR1 reads MNHNY; CDR2 reads SVGAGI (reference sequence). The CDR3 has 15 amino acids. Trimming removed 5 bases from V and 4 bases from J; junction bases left unmatched: 8. The CDR3 spells CASSPLAADYNEQFF. CDR3 sequence (DNA): TGTGCCAGCAGTCCTCTAGCGGCTGATTACAATGAGCAGTTCTTC.

This chain links TRBV5-6 with TRBJ2-3, with D perhaps TRBD2 (5 bases). V gave up 1 base and J gave up 3 bases, with 9 bases separating them. This CDR3 is 14 amino acids long. Germline V CDR1 and CDR2: SGHDT, YYEEEE. CDR3 loop: CASSLTGWTDTQYF. The CDR3 bases are TGTGCCAGCAGCTTGACGGGATGGACAGATACGCAGTATTTT. The variable domain in full, completed from reference TRBV5-6 and TRBJ2-3, reads DAGVTQSPTHLIKTRGQQVTLRCSPKSGHDTVSWYQQALGQGPQFIFQYYEEEERQRGNFPDRFSGHQFPNYSSELNVNALLLGDSALYLCASSLTGWTDTQYFGPGTRLTVL.

The J gene is TRBJ1-2, the V gene TRBV4-3; 7 nucleotides agree with TRBD1. The J segment lost 4 bases and the V segment lost 4 bases, leaving 3 bases of the junction unmatched. CDR1 is LGHNA and CDR2 is YSLEER in the germline V gene. The CDR3 covers 13 residues. The CDR3 spells CASSPDRSYGYTF. CDR3 DNA sequence: TGCGCCAGCAGCCCGGACAGGTCCTATGGCTACACCTTC.

The J gene is TRBJ2-7, the V gene TRBV7-9; a weak D match, TRBD1 (6 bases). Per germline, CDR1 SEHNR and CDR2 FQNEAQ (reference sequence). Deletions cut 5 bases from V and 0 bases from J, with 14 bases between. The CDR3 covers 15 residues. The CDR3 bases are TGTGCCAGCAGCAAGGACAGCCTCAGCTCCTACGAGCAGTACTTC. Encoded protein: CASSKDSLSSYEQYF. Full variable domain (outside the CDR3, taken from reference TRBV7-9 and TRBJ2-7): DTGVSQNPRHKITKRGQNVTFRCDPISEHNRLYWYRQTLGQGPEFLTYFQNEAQLEKSRLLSDRFSAERPKGSFSTLEIQRTEQGDSAMYLCASSKDSLSSYEQYFGPGTRLTVT.

The chain employs TRBV7-8 and TRBJ2-7, with 7 bases matching TRBD2. This CDR3 is 18 amino acids long. CDR1 and CDR2 from the germline V gene are SGHVS and FQNEAQ. The trim removed 5 bases at V and 3 bases at J, leaving 19 bases unmatched. CDR3: CASSRAREAGYTNYEQYF. Here the CDR3 DNA reads TGTGCCAGCAGCCGAGCAAGAGAAGCGGGATATACTAACTACGAGCAGTACTTC.

The rearrangement uses TRBV27 and TRBJ2-1, with D maybe TRBD2 (6 bases). Trimming shortened V by 5 bases and J by 5 bases, and 13 bases separated the two germline ends. Germline CDR1 MNHEY, CDR2 SMNVEV (reference sequence). The CDR3 covers 14 residues. The CDR3, as DNA: TGTGCCAGCAGTAGCCGGGGGACCAACAATGAGCAGTTCTTC. This translates into CASSSRGTNNEQFF.

This chain joins TRBV12-1 and TRBJ1-2; TRBD1, the D gene given by the table, was not confirmed from the DNA. TRBV12-1 counts as a pseudogene. This CDR3 spans 17 amino acids. For the CDR3, the DNA is TGTGCCAGCAGCTGTAGCGACTCCGGGACAGGGGTCTATGGCTACACCTTC. This gives the protein CASSCSDSGTGVYGYTF.